This T cell receptor (beta chain) is drawn from a study of beta chain features in type 1 diabetes. This clone was seen a handful of times. Its antigen is undetermined. Whole-study findings and limits: For Type 1 diabetes patients, all four CD4+ subsets carried TCRB CDR3s that were moderately but significantly shorter. The similarity of naive, central memory and Treg TCRB repertoires appeared greater among patients than among healthy donors.

The entirety of the isolated RNA underwent reverse transcription, so expressed TCRB transcripts were sequenced. Assay: immunoSEQ multiplex PCR; the TCRdb copy retains only in-frame clones and omits some. The data show hundreds of thousands of clones, 10% to 15% seen once. The CDR3 runs 15 residues. V lost 0 bases, J lost 5 bases, and 12 bases lay in between. Per germline, CDR1 SGHRS and CDR2 YFSETQ. Material: naive CD4+ T cells from blood. The clonotype was recovered from a man younger than 35 with type 1 diabetes. The chain uses TRBV5-1 and TRBJ1-5, with a tentative D call TRBD1 (6 bases). The CDR3 loop reads CASSLEEGGHQPQHF. DNA of the CDR3: TGCGCCAGCAGCTTGGAGGAAGGGGGTCATCAGCCCCAGCATTTT.